What follows describes a single TCR beta chain. Per the study methods: From reference gene primer amplification, estimates of nucleated cell counts were derived. Produced via immunoSEQ multiplex PCR; TCRdb's table is partial and in-frame only. The V and J calls and clone size were taken over from that table, and D and trimming were inferred from the DNA. The sample holds 250,000 to 300,000 clones; 86% are singletons and the top ten take approximately 12%. This sample is drawn from a study of blood T cell repertoires in COVID-19. On the study more broadly: Collection of acute and convalescent COVID-19 samples took place in the United States, Italy and Spain. PBMCs, B-cell-depleted T cells, or T cells were the source of the cDNA or gDNA that made up the material.

Seattle researchers signed up patients amid active infection and tracked them longitudinally. The TCR sequence derives from a woman younger than 45 with COVID-19, enrolled during active disease. Sequenced material: peripheral blood.

The CDR3 nucleotides are TGCGCCAGCAGCTTGGTCACTTTCGATGAGCAGTTCTTC. Translating it yields CASSLVTFDEQFF. The chain couples TRBV5-1 to TRBJ2-1; D unresolved. The CDR3 runs to 13 residues. Per germline, CDR1 SGHRS and CDR2 YFSETQ. V was cut by 0 bases and J by 8 bases, with 9 bases left in between.